The rows below give T cell receptor beta chains drawn from one sample of a study of cytotoxic CD8 clonotypes in ibrutinib-treated CLL. TCRdb's table, derived via immunoSEQ multiplex PCR, lists solely in-frame clones and lacks some. The sample shows approximately 33,000 clones, roughly two thirds of them seen only once. This specimen consisted of PBMCs, obtained before ibrutinib treatment. The receptors were sampled from a human donor with chronic lymphocytic leukemia. CDR3s leave out the opening cysteine and the closing phenylalanine or tryptophan.

v_call: TRBV6-1; j_call: TRBJ1-1; cdr3_aa: ASSEFYANTEAF
v_call: TRBV5-1; j_call: TRBJ1-1; cdr3_aa: ASRDGLLDPNTEAF
v_call: TRBV28; j_call: TRBJ2-2; cdr3_aa: ASSSPPGQGTTGELF
v_call: TRBV7-9; j_call: TRBJ2-2; cdr3_aa: ASNLGLSATGELF
v_call: TRBV30; j_call: TRBJ2-3; cdr3_aa: AWWVQGASGTQY
v_call: TRBV5-6; j_call: TRBJ1-5; cdr3_aa: ASSSGGSNQPQH
v_call: TRBV4-1; j_call: TRBJ1-5; cdr3_aa: ASSQGWVSNQPQH
v_call: TRBV4-3; j_call: TRBJ1-4; cdr3_aa: ASSPQGAGVNEKLF
v_call: TRBV7-8; j_call: TRBJ2-2; cdr3_aa: ASSLVVASVDRGGELF
v_call: TRBV5-6; j_call: TRBJ2-2; cdr3_aa: ASSRPTGTTGELF
v_call: TRBV6-1; j_call: TRBJ1-1; cdr3_aa: ASSRTGETEAF
v_call: TRBV27; j_call: TRBJ1-5; cdr3_aa: ASSLSGINQPQH
v_call: TRBV27; j_call: TRBJ2-1; cdr3_aa: ASSLGTRFYNEQF
v_call: TRBV4-1; j_call: TRBJ1-5; cdr3_aa: ASSQDRWSNQPQH
v_call: TRBV7-2; j_call: TRBJ2-5; cdr3_aa: ASSFPRGQETQY
v_call: TRBV6-1; j_call: TRBJ2-2; cdr3_aa: ASSEYGDRLNTGELF
v_call: TRBV7-9; j_call: TRBJ2-7; cdr3_aa: ASSAGLADYEQY
v_call: TRBV7-2; j_call: TRBJ2-7; cdr3_aa: ASSFLGLAGEQY
v_call: TRBV20-1; j_call: TRBJ2-5; cdr3_aa: SPQSGAQY
v_call: TRBV5-1; j_call: TRBJ2-3; cdr3_aa: ASTRDTDTQY
v_call: TRBV9; j_call: TRBJ2-7; cdr3_aa: ASSPGRASYEQY
v_call: TRBV28; j_call: TRBJ1-1; cdr3_aa: ASSFLRGITEAF
v_call: TRBV10-3; j_call: TRBJ1-1; cdr3_aa: AISESTPGQGQNTEAF
v_call: TRBV30; j_call: TRBJ2-2; cdr3_aa: AWRVQERTGELF
v_call: TRBV11-2; j_call: TRBJ1-3; cdr3_aa: ASSLADGNTIY
v_call: TRBV5-1; j_call: TRBJ2-6; cdr3_aa: ASSLGTGGSGANVLT
v_call: TRBV19; j_call: TRBJ2-7; cdr3_aa: ASSIGTGAYEQY